This TCR beta chain emerged from a study of T-cell memory formation after mild COVID-19. Whole-study context: The two donors had largely donor-specific TCR clusters. General observations from the study: Chiefly within CM and EM were the contracting CD4+ clones; CD8+ ones were within EMRA. There was no confirmation that second-wave clones peaking on day 37 were SARS-CoV-2 specific. Day 15 to 85 contracting clones showed balanced CD4/CD8; day 15 to 37 expanders favored CD4+.

TCRdb re-analysed the 5' RACE reads in MiXCR, keeping a single row per CDR3 protein. The sample yields tens of thousands of distinct CDR3 sequences, around 14% seen once. A remark on this clonotype: Its antigen is still unknown.

Material for sequencing was PBMCs or a T cell subset sorted from them (not recorded which). The sequence was obtained from an adult woman who had mild COVID-19 (a few samples of this study predate the infection). Cell type and time point are not known.

This chain's CDR3 is CATSSPGQSHEQFF. In DNA, the CDR3 is TGTGCCACCAGCAGCCCGGGACAGAGCCATGAGCAGTTCTTC. The chain combines TRBV15 with TRBJ2-1; 7 bases match TRBD1. This CDR3 comprises 14 residues. V was clipped by 3 bases and J by 8 bases; unmatched bases: 7. Looked up from germline, CDR1 is LNHNV and CDR2 is YYDKDF (reference sequence). The whole variable domain, filled in from reference TRBV15 and TRBJ2-1, reads DAMVIQNPRYQVTQFGKPVTLSCSQTLNHNVMYWYQQKSSQAPKLLFHYYDKDFNNEADTPDNFQSRRPNTSFCFLDIRSPGLGDTAMYLCATSSPGQSHEQFFGPGTRLTVL.